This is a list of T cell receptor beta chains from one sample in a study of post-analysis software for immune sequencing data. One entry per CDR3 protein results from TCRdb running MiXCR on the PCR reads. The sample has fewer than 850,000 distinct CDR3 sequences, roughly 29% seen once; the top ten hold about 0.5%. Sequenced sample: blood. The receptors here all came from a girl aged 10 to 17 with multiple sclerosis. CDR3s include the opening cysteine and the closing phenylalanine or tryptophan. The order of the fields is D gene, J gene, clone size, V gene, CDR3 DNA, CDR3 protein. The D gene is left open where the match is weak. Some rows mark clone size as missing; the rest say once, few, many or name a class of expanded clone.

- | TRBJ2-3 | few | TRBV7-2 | TGTGCCAGCAGCTTACTAGGCAGCCTCACAGATACGCAGTATTTT | CASSLLGSLTDTQYF
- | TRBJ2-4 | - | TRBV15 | TGTGCCACCAGCAGAGATGAGGGATTAGCCAAAAACATTCAGTACTTC | CATSRDEGLAKNIQYF
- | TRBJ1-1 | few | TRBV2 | TGTGCCAGCAGTGAAGCGGGGTTCAACACTGAAGCTTTCTTT | CASSEAGFNTEAFF
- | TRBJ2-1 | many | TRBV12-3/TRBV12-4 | TGTGCCAGCAGACGGGGGAGCACCTACAATGAGCAGTTCTTC | CASRRGSTYNEQFF
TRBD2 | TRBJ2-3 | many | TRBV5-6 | TGTGCCAGCAGCTTGGAGCTGCTAGCGGGGTCTCCGGGTACGCAGTATTTT | CASSLELLAGSPGTQYF
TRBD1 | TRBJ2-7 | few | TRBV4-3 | TGCGCCAGCAGCCAGATACGACAGGGATTGAGCGAGCAGTACTTC | CASSQIRQGLSEQYF
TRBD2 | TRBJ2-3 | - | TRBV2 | TGTGCCAGCAGTGGACTAGCGGGAGATACGCAGTATTTT | CASSGLAGDTQYF
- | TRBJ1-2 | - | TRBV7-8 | TGTGCCAGCAGCTTAGATAGATCCGCCTATGGCTACACCTTC | CASSLDRSAYGYTF
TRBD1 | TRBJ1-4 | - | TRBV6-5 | TGTGCCAGCAGTGGACAGGGGGGGGGTGAAAAACTGTTTTTT | CASSGQGGGEKLFF
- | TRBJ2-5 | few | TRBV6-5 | TGTGCCAGCAGTCCCCCAGGGCGACTAGAGACCCAGTACTTC | CASSPPGRLETQYF
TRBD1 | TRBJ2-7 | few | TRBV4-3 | TGCGCCAGCAGCCAAGGATTGTCCAGGGGGCTTTCCTACGAGCAGTACTTC | CASSQGLSRGLSYEQYF
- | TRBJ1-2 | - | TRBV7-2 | TGTGCCAGCAGGGGTGGGGGCACCGAGGGCTACACCTTC | CASRGGGTEGYTF
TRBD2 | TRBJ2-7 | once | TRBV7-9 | TGTGCCAGCAGCTTAGTGGGGAGACTAGCGGGAGCTTACGAGCAGTACTTC | CASSLVGRLAGAYEQYF
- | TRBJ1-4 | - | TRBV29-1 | TGCAGCGTTGGGAGGGAGGGAAAACTGTTTTTT | CSVGREGKLFF
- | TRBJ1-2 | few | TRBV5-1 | TGCGCCAGCAGTATTGCAGGGGATAGTGGCTACACCTTC | CASSIAGDSGYTF
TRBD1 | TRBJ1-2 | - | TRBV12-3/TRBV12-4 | TGTGCCAGCAGTTTAGCACAGGGGGTCTATGGCTACACCTTC | CASSLAQGVYGYTF
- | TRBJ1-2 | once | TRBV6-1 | TGTGCCAGCAATGAAACGGGACTCCCAGGCTACACCTTC | CASNETGLPGYTF
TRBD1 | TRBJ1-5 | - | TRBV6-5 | TGTGCCAGCAGTTCCACACGACAGGGGTTGGGACAGCCCCAGCATTTT | CASSSTRQGLGQPQHF
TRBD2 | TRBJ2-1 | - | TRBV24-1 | TGTGCCACCAGTGATTTCGGGGGGAAGGTCAATGAGCAGTTCTTC | CATSDFGGKVNEQFF
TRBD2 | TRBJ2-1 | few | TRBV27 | TGTGCCAGCAGTTCGGTGCCTAGCGGGACCAATGAGCAGTTCTTC | CASSSVPSGTNEQFF
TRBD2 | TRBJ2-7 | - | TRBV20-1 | TGCAGTGCTAGGGCTAGCGGGCTGTACGAGCAGTACTTC | CSARASGLYEQYF
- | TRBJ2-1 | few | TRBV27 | TGTGCCAGCAGTTACCTACCCCCAAATTACAATGAGCAGTTCTTC | CASSYLPPNYNEQFF
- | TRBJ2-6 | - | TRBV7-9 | TGTGCCAGCAGCTCCTCCTCCTCTGGGGCCAACGTCCTGACTTTC | CASSSSSSGANVLTF
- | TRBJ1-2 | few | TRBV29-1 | TGCAGCGTTGCAGCCAGTCTGGGCTACACCTTC | CSVAASLGYTF
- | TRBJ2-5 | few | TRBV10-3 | TGTGCCATCAGCTGGACAATCCAAGAGACCCAGTACTTC | CAISWTIQETQYF
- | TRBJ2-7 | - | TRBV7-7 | TGTGCCAGCAGCCCATCAGGGGAGGGTACGGAGCAGTACTTC | CASSPSGEGTEQYF
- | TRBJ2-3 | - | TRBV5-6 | TGTGCCAGCAGCCGGACCATAGCTACGACGAGCACAGATACGCAGTATTTT | CASSRTIATTSTDTQYF
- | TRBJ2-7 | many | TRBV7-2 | TGTGCCAGCAGACCCTGGACAGCCTCCTACGAGCAGTACTTC | CASRPWTASYEQYF
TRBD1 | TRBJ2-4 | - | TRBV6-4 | TGTGCCAGCAGTGACTCGTCCGGGACAGGGGACATTCAGTACTTC | CASSDSSGTGDIQYF
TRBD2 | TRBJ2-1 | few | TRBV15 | TGTGCCACCAGCAGAGATCTACTAGCGGGAGGCAATGAGCAGTTCTTC | CATSRDLLAGGNEQFF
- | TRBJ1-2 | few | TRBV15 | TGTGCCACCAGCAGAGATCTGGTGGAGGCGTGGATTAACTATGGCTACACCTTC | CATSRDLVEAWINYGYTF
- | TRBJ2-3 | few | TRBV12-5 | TGTGCTAGTGGAACCGGGACAACGGTAGGCACAGATACGCAGTATTTT | CASGTGTTVGTDTQYF
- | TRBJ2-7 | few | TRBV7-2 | TGTGCCAGCAGCCCGAACCTCCTCAGATTGGGGGGAGGCGACGAGCAGTACTTC | CASSPNLLRLGGGDEQYF
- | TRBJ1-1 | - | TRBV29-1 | TGCAGCGTTGTCGACAGGACGATCGAAGCTTTCTTT | CSVVDRTIEAFF
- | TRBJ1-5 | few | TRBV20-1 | TGCAGTGCTAGAGGCGAGTCGTATAGCAATCAGCCCCAGCATTTT | CSARGESYSNQPQHF
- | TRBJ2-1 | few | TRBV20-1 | TGCAGTGCCAGCACGGGGGCTTACAATGAGCAGTTCTTC | CSASTGAYNEQFF
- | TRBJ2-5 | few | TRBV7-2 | TGTGCCAGCAGCTCGTTTGCCACCTCTAGGGGCGAGACCCAGTACTTC | CASSSFATSRGETQYF